The next 25 T cell receptor beta chains were all read from a single sample in a study of T cell changes during pregnancy in multiple sclerosis. Measured with immunoSEQ multiplex PCR; TCRdb has only the in-frame clones, and not every one. The table includes roughly 110,000 clones, 85% to 95% detected once. The specimen was peripheral blood, collected in the third trimester of pregnancy. Receptors originate from a female donor in good health, enrolled as a control in a pregnancy study.

This rearrangement joins TRBV6-5 to TRBJ2-7; D gene unclear. This CDR3 spans 15 amino acids. CDR1 is MNHEY, CDR2 SVGAGI, per germline. Trimming left V 4 bases short and J 0 bases short, with 13 bases between. The chain's CDR3 is CASSSPRTGSYEQYF. The CDR3 coding sequence is TGTGCCAGCAGTTCCCCCCGCACCGGCTCCTACGAGCAGTACTTC.

V is TRBV19 and J is TRBJ2-7, with D possibly matching TRBD2 (6 bases). Looked up from germline, CDR1 is LNHDA and CDR2 is SQIVND (reference sequence). This CDR3 spans 14 amino acids. V dropped 4 bases and J dropped 6 bases, with 16 bases sitting between them. CDR3 sequence: CASSKEGKTLEQYF. The CDR3 nucleotides read TGTGCCAGTAGTAAGGAGGGGAAAACCCTCGAGCAGTACTTC.

This clone was counted only a few times. V and J are TRBV30 and TRBJ1-2, with D perhaps matching TRBD1 (6 bases). The CDR3 consists of 16 residues. Germline values: CDR1 GTSNPN, CDR2 SVGIG (reference sequence). Trimming took off 4 bases at V and 5 bases at J, with 23 bases between the two ends. The CDR3 spells CAWKGLSGTPPYGYTF. In DNA, the CDR3 is TGTGCCTGGAAAGGGCTTAGCGGGACACCCCCGTATGGCTACACCTTC. Looking up the rest from reference TRBV30 and TRBJ1-2 gives the full variable domain: SQTIHQWPATLVQPVGSPLSLECTVEGTSNPNLYWYRQAAGRGLQLLFYSVGIGQISSEVPQNLSASRPQDRQFILSSKKLLLSDSGFYLCAWKGLSGTPPYGYTFGSGTRLTVV.

About this clone: The germline gene is not matched at one end of the junction; a read error may be the cause. The chain joins TRBV7-2 to TRBJ1-2; possibly TRBD1 for D (6 bases). CDR3 length: 13 amino acids. Germline V lookup: CDR1 SGHTA, CDR2 FQGNSA. The chain's CDR3 is CASSLAPGETPLF. CDR3 bases: TGTGCCAGCAGCTTAGCCCCAGGGGAGACTCCTCTCTTC.

The chain has TRBV5-4 and TRBJ2-7; 12 nucleotides match TRBD1. The CDR3 totals 15 residues. The V gene end was trimmed by 3 bases and the J gene end by 4 bases; junction bases not matched to a gene: 5. CDR1 is SGHNT, CDR2 YYREEE, per germline (reference sequence). CDR3: CASSSPGQGAYEQYF. CDR3 nucleotide sequence: TGTGCCAGCAGCTCGCCGGGACAGGGGGCTTACGAGCAGTACTTC.

The rearrangement links TRBV6-8 to TRBJ2-7; 9 nucleotides match TRBD1. V was pared by 6 bases and J by 0 bases, with 9 bases of the junction left unmatched. The CDR3 extends over 16 amino acids. CDR1 and CDR2 (germline): MNHGY, SAAAGT. This CDR3 is CASSESGTGHSYEQYF. DNA for the CDR3: TGTGCCAGCAGCGAATCCGGGACAGGGCACTCCTACGAGCAGTACTTC.

The chain recombines TRBV30 with TRBJ1-2; TRBD1 aligns across 8 bases. CDR3 length: 13 amino acids. After removal of 1 base from V and 8 bases from J, the junction contained 6 bases not matched to a gene. CDR1 and CDR2 (germline): GTSNPN, SVGIG (reference sequence). This CDR3 is CAWSGSGGSGYTF. The CDR3 DNA reads TGTGCCTGGAGTGGATCAGGGGGCAGCGGCTACACCTTC.

The V and J genes are TRBV30 and TRBJ1-5; a possible D gene is TRBD1 (5 bases). Trimming removed 1 base at V and 3 bases at J, with 13 bases between. The CDR3 covers 15 residues. Per germline, CDR1 GTSNPN and CDR2 SVGIG (reference sequence). The CDR3, as DNA: TGTGCCTGGAGTGGCAACAGGCAACCCAATCAGCCCCAGCATTTT. Protein product: CAWSGNRQPNQPQHF. The whole variable domain, filled in from reference TRBV30 and TRBJ1-5, reads SQTIHQWPATLVQPVGSPLSLECTVEGTSNPNLYWYRQAAGRGLQLLFYSVGIGQISSEVPQNLSASRPQDRQFILSSKKLLLSDSGFYLCAWSGNRQPNQPQHFGDGTRLSIL.

The rearrangement joins TRBV4-1 to TRBJ2-7, with TRBD1 identical over 8 bases. The ends lost 3 bases at V and 0 bases at J; junction bases unmatched: 7. The CDR3 runs 16 residues. Germline V gene lookup returns CDR1 MGHRA and CDR2 YSYEKL. Here the CDR3 reads CASSHLTGATSYEQYF. The CDR3, as DNA: TGCGCCAGCAGCCACCTGACAGGGGCGACCTCCTACGAGCAGTACTTC.

This clone was counted between two and nine times. The chain couples TRBV7-3 to TRBJ2-1; 7 nucleotides match TRBD2. Trimming at V came to 4 bases and at J to 8 bases, leaving 8 bases not matched to a gene. Germline V gene data show CDR1 as SGHTA and CDR2 as FQGTGA. This CDR3 is 14 amino acids long. DNA of the CDR3: TGTGCCAGCAGCTCTTCTCGGGGAGGGGATGAGCAGTTCTTC. This translates into CASSSSRGGDEQFF.

This sequence joins TRBV5-6 and TRBJ2-1; TRBD2 matches 14 bases. CDR3 size: 17 residues. V dropped 0 bases and J dropped 2; count of bases not matched to a gene: 1. Germline CDR1 and CDR2: SGHDT and YYEEEE. CDR3: CASSLGLAGGTYNEQFF. Here the CDR3 DNA reads TGTGCCAGCAGCTTGGGACTAGCGGGGGGGACCTACAATGAGCAGTTCTTC. The full variable domain, rest sourced from reference TRBV5-6 and TRBJ2-1, is DAGVTQSPTHLIKTRGQQVTLRCSPKSGHDTVSWYQQALGQGPQFIFQYYEEEERQRGNFPDRFSGHQFPNYSSELNVNALLLGDSALYLCASSLGLAGGTYNEQFFGPGTRLTVL.

The rearrangement uses TRBV7-2 and TRBJ1-1; no clear D gene. Trimming took 3 bases from V and 1 from J, leaving 9 bases between them. Germline values: CDR1 SGHTA, CDR2 FQGNSA. The CDR3 length is 14 residues. CDR3 nucleotides: TGTGCCAGCAGCTTGATGAGGCGGAACACTGAAGCTTTCTTT. Amino acid sequence: CASSLMRRNTEAFF.

This sequence joins TRBV4-3 and TRBJ2-7; 8 bases align to TRBD2. V lost 0 bases to trimming and J lost 4 bases; unmatched junction nucleotides: 8. This CDR3 comprises 16 residues. Germline V CDR1 and CDR2: LGHNA, YSLEER. The CDR3 DNA reads TGCGCCAGCAGCCAAGATAAGAGCGGGGGACTATACGAGCAGTACTTC. Amino acids: CASSQDKSGGLYEQYF.

The V call is TRBV30, the J call TRBJ1-3; D is ambiguous. Germline loops: CDR1 GTSNPN, CDR2 SVGIG (reference sequence). V lost 0 bases and J lost 6, with 9 bases in between. The CDR3 loop spans 13 amino acids. The chain's CDR3 is CAWSVTGENTIYF. The CDR3 region has the DNA TGTGCCTGGAGTGTAACCGGGGAAAACACCATATATTTT.

The chain has TRBV2 and TRBJ2-1, with TRBD2 identical over 10 bases. Trimming at V came to 6 bases and at J to 5 bases, leaving 1 base not matched to a gene. CDR3 size: 13 residues. The germline CDR1 and CDR2 sequences are SNHLY and FYNNEI. The CDR3 region is CASSLAGDNEQFF. The CDR3 DNA reads TGTGCCAGCAGCCTAGCGGGGGACAATGAGCAGTTCTTC.

This clone appeared once. This chain joins TRBV5-6 and TRBJ2-3; TRBD2 matches at 10 bases. This CDR3 spans 15 amino acids. Germline-derived CDR1 and CDR2 are SGHDT and YYEEEE. The ends lost 0 bases at V and 5 bases at J; junction bases unmatched: 3. The CDR3 loop is CASSLGLAGEDTQYF. CDR3 in DNA: TGTGCCAGCAGCTTGGGGCTAGCGGGGGAAGATACGCAGTATTTT.

Here the CDR3 reads CASSVDARESPQHF. CDR3 in DNA: TGTGCCAGCAGCGTAGATGCCAGGGAATCGCCCCAGCATTTT. The V call is TRBV9, the J call TRBJ1-5; a possible D gene is TRBD1 (5 bases). The CDR3 has 14 amino acids. Germline V gives CDR1 SGDLS, CDR2 YYNGEE. The germline V and J ends were trimmed by 0 bases and 9 bases, with 13 bases remaining between them.

The chain is built from TRBV13 and TRBJ1-3; 7 bases fit TRBD1. Germline CDR1 is PRHDT and CDR2 is FYEKMQ (reference sequence). This CDR3 spans 16 amino acids. V trimming: 6 bases; J trimming: 0 bases; junction bases outside the gene matches: 8. CDR3 nucleotides: TGTGCCAGCAGATCGACTAGACAGGGCTCTGGAAACACCATATATTTT. Amino acid sequence: CASRSTRQGSGNTIYF.

CDR3 amino acids: CATAELAPYTDTQYF. The CDR3 DNA follows: TGTGCCACCGCGGAGTTAGCACCGTACACAGATACGCAGTATTTT. The chain recombines TRBV15 with TRBJ2-3; D gene unclear. The V gene's germline CDR1 is LNHNV and CDR2 YYDKDF (reference sequence). V was cut by 8 bases and J by 2 bases, with 17 bases left in between. CDR3 length equals 15 residues.

V gene TRBV9 combines with J gene TRBJ1-1; D not certain. V was trimmed by 0 bases and J by 1 base, leaving 10 bases between them. The length of the CDR3 is 15 residues. CDR1 is SGDLS, CDR2 YYNGEE, per germline. CDR3 DNA: TGTGCCAGCAGCGTAGATGGGTGGGCGAACACTGAAGCTTTCTTT. Its translation: CASSVDGWANTEAFF.

This chain links TRBV29-1 with TRBJ2-7; the D gene is possibly TRBD2 (6 bases). Between the trimmed V and J ends, which lost 6 bases and 0 bases, there was a span of 12 bases. The CDR3 has 13 amino acids. Per germline, CDR1 SQVTM and CDR2 ANQGSEA. The CDR3 DNA reads as TGCAGCGTCGGCATGACTAGCTCCTACGAGCAGTACTTC. It is translated as CSVGMTSSYEQYF.

The chain carries TRBV6-1 and TRBJ2-7; 9 bases align to TRBD1. The ends lost 3 bases at V and 5 bases at J; junction bases unmatched: 5. CDR1 is MNHNS, CDR2 SASEGT, per germline. There are 14 residues in the CDR3. The CDR3 sequence is CASSDVDRGHEQYF. For the CDR3, the DNA is TGTGCCAGCAGTGACGTGGACAGGGGCCACGAGCAGTACTTC.

The genes are TRBV6-5 and TRBJ1-2; tentatively, D is TRBD1 (6 bases). This CDR3 is built from 14 residues. In germline, CDR1 is MNHEY, CDR2 SVGAGI. V lost 5 bases to trimming and J lost 3 bases, with 13 bases between them. This CDR3 is CASSQGMKYYGYTF. The CDR3 DNA sequence: TGTGCCAGCAGTCAGGGGATGAAATACTATGGCTACACCTTC.

This clone was seen just once. The rearrangement uses TRBV7-9 and TRBJ2-5, with a weak D call TRBD1 (6 bases). V lost 2 bases and J 3 bases, leaving 13 bases between the germline ends. Germline values: CDR1 SEHNR, CDR2 FQNEAQ (reference sequence). The CDR3 length is 15 residues. The CDR3 loop reads CASSLTGTPEETQYF. CDR3 bases: TGTGCCAGCAGCTTAACCGGGACACCAGAAGAGACCCAGTACTTC.

This rearrangement joins TRBV30 to TRBJ1-4; 7 nucleotides align to TRBD1. This CDR3 contains 15 residues. V was pared by 1 base and J by 4 bases, with 6 bases of the junction left unmatched. Germline V gene lookup returns CDR1 GTSNPN and CDR2 SVGIG (reference sequence). CDR3 DNA: TGTGCCTGGAGTGAGATACAGGGGAGTAATGAAAAACTGTTTTTT. This gives the protein CAWSEIQGSNEKLFF.